The next 2 T cell receptor beta chains were all read from a single sample in a study of CD8 T cells in Susac syndrome. RNA amounts of roughly 0.45 to 1 ug underwent reverse transcription with random hexamers. TCRdb reanalysed the immunoSEQ multiplex PCR reads using MiXCR and keeps one entry per CDR3 protein. This sample has some 160,000 distinct CDR3 sequences, with under 95% found just once. The sequenced material came from CD4+ T cells from PBMCs. Every receptor here comes from a human donor with Susac syndrome.

DNA for the CDR3: TGTGCCAGCACCTTCTTCCGGGACTCCCGGCCCAACGAGCAGTACTTC. It yields the protein CASTFFRDSRPNEQYF. The chain is built from TRBV6-2 or TRBV6-3 and TRBJ2-7, with D perhaps TRBD2 (6 bases). Germline V gene data show CDR1 as MNHEY and CDR2 as SVGEGT. V shed 7 bases and J shed 5 bases, with 24 bases lying between them. CDR3 size: 16 residues.

The rearrangement joins TRBV7-2 to TRBJ2-5; a possible D gene is TRBD2 (6 bases). Trimming removed 5 bases at V and 5 bases at J, with 12 bases between. Germline loops: CDR1 SGHTA, CDR2 FQGNSA. The CDR3 totals 13 residues. The CDR3 sequence: CASSPGLFETQYF. CDR3 coding DNA: TGTGCCAGCAGCCCCGGACTATTCGAGACCCAGTACTTC.